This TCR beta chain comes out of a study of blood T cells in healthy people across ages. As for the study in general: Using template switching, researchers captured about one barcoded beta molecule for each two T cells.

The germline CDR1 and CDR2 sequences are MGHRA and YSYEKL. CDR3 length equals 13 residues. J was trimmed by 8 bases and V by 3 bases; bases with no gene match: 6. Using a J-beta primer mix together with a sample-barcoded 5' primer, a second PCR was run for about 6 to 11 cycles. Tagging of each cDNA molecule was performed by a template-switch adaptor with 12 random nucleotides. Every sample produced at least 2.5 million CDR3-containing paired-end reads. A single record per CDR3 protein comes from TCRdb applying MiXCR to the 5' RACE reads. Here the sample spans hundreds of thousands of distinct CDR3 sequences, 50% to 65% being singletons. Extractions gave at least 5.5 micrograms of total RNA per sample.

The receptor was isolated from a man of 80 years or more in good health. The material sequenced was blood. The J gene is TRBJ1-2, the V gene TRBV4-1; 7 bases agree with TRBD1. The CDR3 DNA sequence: TGCGCCAGCAGCCAGCCTCCGGGACAGGGCTACACCTTC. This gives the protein CASSQPPGQGYTF.